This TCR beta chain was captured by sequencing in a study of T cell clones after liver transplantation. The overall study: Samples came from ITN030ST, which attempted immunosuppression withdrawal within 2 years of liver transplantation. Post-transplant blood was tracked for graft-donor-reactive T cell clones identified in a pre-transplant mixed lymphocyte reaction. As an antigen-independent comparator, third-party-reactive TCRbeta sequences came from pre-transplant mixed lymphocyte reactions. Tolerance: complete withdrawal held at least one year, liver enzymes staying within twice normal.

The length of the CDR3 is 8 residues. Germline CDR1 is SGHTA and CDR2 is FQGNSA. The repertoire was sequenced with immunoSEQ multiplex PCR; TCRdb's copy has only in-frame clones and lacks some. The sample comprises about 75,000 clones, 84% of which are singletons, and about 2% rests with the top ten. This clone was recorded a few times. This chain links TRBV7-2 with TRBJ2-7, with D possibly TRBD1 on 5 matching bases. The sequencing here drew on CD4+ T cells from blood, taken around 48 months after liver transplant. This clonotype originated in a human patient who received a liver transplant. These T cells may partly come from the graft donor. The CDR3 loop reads CARGEQYF. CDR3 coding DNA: TGTGCAAGGGGCGAGCAGTACTTC. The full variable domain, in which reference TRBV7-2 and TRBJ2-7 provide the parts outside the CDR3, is GAGVSQSPSNKVTEKGKDVELRCDPISGHTALYWYRQSLGQGLEFLIYFQGNSAPDKSGLPSDRFSAERTGGSVSTLTIQRTQQEDSAVYLCARGEQYFGPGTRLTVT.